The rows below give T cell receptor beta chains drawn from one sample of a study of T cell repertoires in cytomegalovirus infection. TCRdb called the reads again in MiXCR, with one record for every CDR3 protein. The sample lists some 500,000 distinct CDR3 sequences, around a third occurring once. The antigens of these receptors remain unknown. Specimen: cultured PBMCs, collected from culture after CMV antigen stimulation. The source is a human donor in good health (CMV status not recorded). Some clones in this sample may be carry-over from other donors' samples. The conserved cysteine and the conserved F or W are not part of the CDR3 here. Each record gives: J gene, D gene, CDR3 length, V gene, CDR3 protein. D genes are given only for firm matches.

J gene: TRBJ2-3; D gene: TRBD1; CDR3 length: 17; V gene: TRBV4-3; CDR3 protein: ASSQNPWTGGRITDTQY
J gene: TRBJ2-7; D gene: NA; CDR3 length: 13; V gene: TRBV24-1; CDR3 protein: AAYNGSQGFYEQY
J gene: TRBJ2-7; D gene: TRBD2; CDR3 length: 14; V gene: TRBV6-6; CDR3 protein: ASSTTRLAGAYEQY
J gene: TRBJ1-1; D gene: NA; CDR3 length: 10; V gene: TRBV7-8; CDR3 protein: ASSAGGAEAF
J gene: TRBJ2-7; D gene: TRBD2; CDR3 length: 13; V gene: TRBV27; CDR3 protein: ASSRSSGGPYEQY
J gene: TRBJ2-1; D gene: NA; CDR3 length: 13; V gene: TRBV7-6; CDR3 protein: ASSYDPSSYNEQF
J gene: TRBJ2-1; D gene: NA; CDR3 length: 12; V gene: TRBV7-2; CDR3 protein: ASSFSYVDISQF
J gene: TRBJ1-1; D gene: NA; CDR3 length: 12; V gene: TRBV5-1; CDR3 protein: ASSLSQPDTEAF
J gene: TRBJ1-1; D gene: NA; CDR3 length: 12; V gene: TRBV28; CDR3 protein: ASSLLTGYGEAF
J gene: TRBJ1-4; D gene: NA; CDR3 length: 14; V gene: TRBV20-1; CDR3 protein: SARDRIGQGDEKLF
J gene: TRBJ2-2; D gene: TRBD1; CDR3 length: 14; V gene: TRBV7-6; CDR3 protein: ASSPRQGVNTGELF
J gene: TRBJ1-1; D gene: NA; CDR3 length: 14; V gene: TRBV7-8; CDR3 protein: ASSLAPAGLNTEAF
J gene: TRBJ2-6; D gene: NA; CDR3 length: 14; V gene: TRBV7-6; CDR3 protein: ASSLDGPSGANVLT
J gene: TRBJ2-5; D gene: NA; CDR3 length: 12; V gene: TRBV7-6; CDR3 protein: ASSSGGNQETQY
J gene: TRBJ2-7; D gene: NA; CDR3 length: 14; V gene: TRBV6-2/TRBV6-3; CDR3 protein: ASSYSDRSHSYEQY
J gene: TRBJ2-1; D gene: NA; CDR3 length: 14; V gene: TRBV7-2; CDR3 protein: ASSLAASADYNEQF
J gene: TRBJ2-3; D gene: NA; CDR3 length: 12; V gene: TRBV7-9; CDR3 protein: ASSSHRSGDTQY
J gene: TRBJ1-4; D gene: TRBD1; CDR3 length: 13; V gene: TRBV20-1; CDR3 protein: SARGLRGSDEKLF
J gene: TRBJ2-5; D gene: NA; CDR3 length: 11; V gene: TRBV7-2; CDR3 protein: ASSNRSSGTQY
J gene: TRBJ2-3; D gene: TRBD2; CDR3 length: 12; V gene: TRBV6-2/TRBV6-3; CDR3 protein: ATIPGGSTDTQY
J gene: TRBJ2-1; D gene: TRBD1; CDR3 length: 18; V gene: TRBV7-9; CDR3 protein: ASSLPGQGVSGSVRDEQF
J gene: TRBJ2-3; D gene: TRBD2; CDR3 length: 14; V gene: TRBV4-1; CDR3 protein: ASSHPSSGSEDTQY